The TCR beta chain under discussion was sequenced for a study of OX40 agonist ivuxolimab in advanced cancers. Assay used: immunoSEQ multiplex PCR; TCRdb lists only in-frame clones, some missing. The table lists some 50,000 clones, roughly 88% of them singletons, with 15% to 20% in the top ten. Trimming shortened V by 8 bases and J by 4 bases, and 12 bases separated the two germline ends. The germline V gene encodes CDR1 MNHEY and CDR2 SMNVEV (reference sequence). This CDR3 spans 13 amino acids. This TCR was sampled from an adult with an advanced solid tumor such as melanoma, head and neck, liver or kidney cancer. The chain carries TRBV27 and TRBJ2-1; unclear D gene. Source: CD4+ or CD8+ T cells sorted from blood, taken in a trial of the OX40 agonist ivuxolimab. CDR3 residues: CASAYSLYNEQFF. DNA of the CDR3: TGTGCCAGCGCCTACTCACTGTACAATGAGCAGTTCTTC.